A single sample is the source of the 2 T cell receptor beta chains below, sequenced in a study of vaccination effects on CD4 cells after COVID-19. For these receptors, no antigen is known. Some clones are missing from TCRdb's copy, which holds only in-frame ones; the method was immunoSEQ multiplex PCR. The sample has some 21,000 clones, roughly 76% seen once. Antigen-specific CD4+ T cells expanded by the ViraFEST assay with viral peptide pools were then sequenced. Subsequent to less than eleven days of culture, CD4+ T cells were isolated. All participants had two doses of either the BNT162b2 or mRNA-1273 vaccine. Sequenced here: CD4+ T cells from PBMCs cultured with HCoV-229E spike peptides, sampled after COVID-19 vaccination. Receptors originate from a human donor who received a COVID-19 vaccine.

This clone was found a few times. The chain's CDR3 is CASSSQGPNQPQHF. The CDR3 DNA is TGTGCCAGCAGCTCTCAGGGGCCCAATCAGCCCCAGCATTTT. This rearrangement joins TRBV7-8 to TRBJ1-5, with D possibly TRBD1 on 6 matching bases. Trimming took off 4 bases at V and 3 bases at J, with 10 bases between the two ends. Germline V gives CDR1 SGHVS, CDR2 FQNEAQ. The CDR3 contains 14 residues.

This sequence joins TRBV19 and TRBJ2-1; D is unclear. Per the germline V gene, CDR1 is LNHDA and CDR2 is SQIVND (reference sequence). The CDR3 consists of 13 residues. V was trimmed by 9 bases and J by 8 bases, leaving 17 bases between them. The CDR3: CASISHSLDEQFF. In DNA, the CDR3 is TGTGCCAGCATATCACACAGCCTCGATGAGCAGTTCTTC.